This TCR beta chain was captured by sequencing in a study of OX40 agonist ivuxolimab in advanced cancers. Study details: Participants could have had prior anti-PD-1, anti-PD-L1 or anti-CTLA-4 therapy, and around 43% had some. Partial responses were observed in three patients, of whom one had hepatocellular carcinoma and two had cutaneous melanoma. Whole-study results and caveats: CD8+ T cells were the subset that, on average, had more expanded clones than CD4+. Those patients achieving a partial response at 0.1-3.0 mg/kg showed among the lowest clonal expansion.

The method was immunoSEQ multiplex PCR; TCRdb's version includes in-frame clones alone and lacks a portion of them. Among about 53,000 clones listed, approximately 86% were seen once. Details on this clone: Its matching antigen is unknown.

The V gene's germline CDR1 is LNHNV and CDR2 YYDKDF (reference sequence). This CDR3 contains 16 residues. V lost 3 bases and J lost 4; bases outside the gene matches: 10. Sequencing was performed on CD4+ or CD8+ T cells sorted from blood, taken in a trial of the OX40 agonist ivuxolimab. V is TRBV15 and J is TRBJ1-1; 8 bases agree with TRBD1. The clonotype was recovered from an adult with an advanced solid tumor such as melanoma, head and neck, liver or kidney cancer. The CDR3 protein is CATSSDRGVGFTEAFF. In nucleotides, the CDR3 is TGTGCCACCAGCAGCGACAGGGGAGTAGGGTTCACTGAAGCTTTCTTT.